The subject of this entry is one T cell receptor (beta chain). What it recognizes is unknown. The record originates from a study of T cells in localized non-small cell lung cancer. Produced via immunoSEQ multiplex PCR; TCRdb's table is partial and in-frame only. Among around 94,000 clones listed, approximately 90% were seen once. This CDR3 comprises 14 residues. Trimming took off 5 bases at V and 0 bases at J, with 7 bases between the two ends. Germline V gene data show CDR1 as LGHNT and CDR2 as FRNRAP. Findings of the study overall: The appearance of a median roughly 61 of the top 100 tumor clones was seen in adjacent lung. Uninvolved neighboring lung showed the greatest T cell clonality, exceeding tumor. Sequence data derive from only one tumor region, so heterogeneity remains possible. Overall survival was longer when the density of T cells in the blood was higher.

Sequencing used peripheral blood, obtained before any cancer treatment. The V gene is TRBV12-5, the J gene TRBJ2-2; D uncertain. The receptor comes from a man aged 40 to 75 with stage I squamous cell lung carcinoma. In DNA form, the CDR3 reads TGTGCTAGTGGTACTAAGACGAACACCGGGGAGCTGTTTTTT. Translating gives CASGTKTNTGELFF. The whole variable domain, remainder taken from reference TRBV12-5 and TRBJ2-2, is DARVTQTPRHKVTEMGQEVTMRCQPILGHNTVFWYRQTMMQGLELLAYFRNRAPLDDSGMPKDRFSAEMPDATLATLKIQPSEPRDSAVYFCASGTKTNTGELFFGEGSRLTVL.